A single sample is the source of the 3 T cell receptor beta chains below, sequenced in a study of human T cells and chemical hapten exposure. Time point given: pre-sensitization, week 0. The treatment is: therapeutic diphenylcyclopropenone sensitization with weekly scalp DPC. TCRdb fed the RACE reads into MiXCR, producing one record per CDR3 protein. The sample has roughly 100,000 distinct CDR3 sequences, about a tenth seen once. Sequenced material: whole blood, taken in connection with sensitization to the hapten diphenylcyclopropenone (DPC). These receptors originate from a woman aged 60-75 years with alopecia areata. Some clones in this sample may be carry-over from other donors' samples.

This clonotype was observed many times. This rearrangement joins TRBV30 to TRBJ1-5, with D maybe TRBD1 (5 bases). This CDR3 is 14 amino acids long. Germline V CDR1 and CDR2: GTSNPN, SVGIG (reference sequence). Trimming pared 0 bases from V and 1 base from J, leaving 7 bases between. CDR3 loop: CAWSVGGSNQPQHF. CDR3 in DNA: TGTGCCTGGAGTGTCGGGGGGAGCAATCAGCCCCAGCATTTT.

The table lists this clonotype with a few counts. CDR3 sequence reads: CASALSLANTEAFF. DNA of the CDR3: TGTGCCAGCGCCCTCTCGCTCGCGAACACTGAAGCTTTCTTT. The rearrangement links TRBV12-3 or TRBV12-4 to TRBJ1-1; D remains ambiguous. This CDR3 has 14 residues. V lost 8 bases, J lost 1 base, and 14 bases lay in between.

This rearrangement joins TRBV10-3 to TRBJ1-1; 10 bases map to TRBD1. CDR1 is ENHRY, CDR2 SYGVKD, per germline. With 6 bases clipped from V and 6 bases from J, the junction kept 7 bases outside the gene matches. The CDR3 runs to 14 residues. CDR3 loop: CAISSGQGESEAFF. In nucleotides, the CDR3 is TGTGCCATCAGCTCAGGACAGGGGGAATCTGAAGCTTTCTTT.